This record concerns one T cell receptor beta chain sequence. Only one count was recorded for this clone. Its antigen target is currently unknown. No base quality information exists; no much larger clone differs at one position. The collaborating institutions used their own protocols to collect whole blood in K2EDTA tubes. For TCRbeta analysis, collaborator samples were shipped as frozen whole blood, as isolated PBMCs, or as DNA extracted from either sample type. These data are taken from a study of blood T cell repertoires in COVID-19 (dated by TCRdb to the early 2020s). With respect to the entire study: Samples from collaborators originated in the United States, Italy and Spain and spanned both the acute and convalescent phases of COVID-19. The material from the prospective study consisted of cDNA or gDNA derived from T cells, B-cell-depleted T cells, or PBMCs. The dataset comprised deeply sampled blood TCRbeta repertoires from subjects exposed to, actively infected with, or recovered from COVID-19. The repertoires were made available in a free public database intended to serve as a resource for research on the immune response to SARS-CoV-2. The samples were drawn from two sources: the first 160 participants of the ongoing ImmuneRACE study, and about 1,300 subjects contributed by 6 global collaborators. The sample metadata nearly always contained a de-identified subject ID, COVID-19 status, age in years and sex. Where available, HLA class I and class II types were taken from metadata supplied by the sample provider and were not determined by assay-based typing. Broad study findings and their caveats: The amount of clinical and demographic metadata varied by source and participant and was provided uncurated.

In the germline V gene (reference sequence), CDR1 corresponds to LNHDA and CDR2 to SQIVND. There are 15 amino acids in the CDR3, from cysteine to phenylalanine inclusive. Only CDR3 DNA remains: 45 bases, in frame from the first base. For this chain, trimming is 1 base at the V end and 1 base at the J end, and the number of junction bases without a gene match is 3. TCRbeta CDR3 regions were amplified from genomic DNA by means of the immunoSEQ Assay, a bias-controlled multiplex PCR. For the original study's pipeline: Nucleated cell counts per sample were estimated from amplification of reference gene primers within the assay. To quantify the absolute abundance of each unique TCRbeta CDR3 rearrangement, sequence reads were collapsed and filtered. For each sample, productive Simpson clonality was calculated by taking the square root of Simpson's diversity index across productive rearrangements. Entries here come from immuneACCESS through TCRdb and include only in-frame sequences with V and J called. Some clones fail to appear in such tables; in the studies checked, an unresolved V gene covers under half of the shortfall, and the cause of the remainder is unknown. V, J and clone size were drawn from that table, and D and trimming were deduced from the DNA. The sample table lists 260,000 or so clones, approximately 84% of them with a count of one. The ten largest clonotypes hold 8% to 9.5% of the sample.

What was sequenced was peripheral blood. The clonotype originates from a human donor in a cohort sampled during active COVID-19. The chain couples TRBV19 to TRBJ1-1; the central 7 bases match TRBD1. The CDR3: CASSIGNRGNTEAFF. The nucleotides read TGTGCCAGTAGTATAGGCAACAGGGGGAACACTGAAGCTTTCTTT.